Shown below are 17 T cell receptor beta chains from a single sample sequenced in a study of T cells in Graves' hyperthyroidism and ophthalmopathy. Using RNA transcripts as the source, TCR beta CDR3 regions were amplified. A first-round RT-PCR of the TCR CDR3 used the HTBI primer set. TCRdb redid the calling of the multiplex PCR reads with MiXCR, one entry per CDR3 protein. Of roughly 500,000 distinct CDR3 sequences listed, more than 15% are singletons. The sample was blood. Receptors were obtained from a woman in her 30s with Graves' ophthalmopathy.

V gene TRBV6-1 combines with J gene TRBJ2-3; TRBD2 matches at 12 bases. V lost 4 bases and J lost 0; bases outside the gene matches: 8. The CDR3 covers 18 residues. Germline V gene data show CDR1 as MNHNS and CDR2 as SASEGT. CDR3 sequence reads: CASSALLAGGSSTDTQYF. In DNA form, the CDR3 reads TGTGCCAGCAGTGCCTTACTAGCGGGAGGCAGCAGCACAGATACGCAGTATTTT.

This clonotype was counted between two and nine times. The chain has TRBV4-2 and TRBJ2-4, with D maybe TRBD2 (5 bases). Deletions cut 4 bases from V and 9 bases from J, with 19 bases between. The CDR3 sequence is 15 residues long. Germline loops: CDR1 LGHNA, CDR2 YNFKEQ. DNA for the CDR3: TGTGCCAGCAGCCGAGACGAGGGCGATGGAACCATTCAGTACTTC. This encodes CASSRDEGDGTIQYF.

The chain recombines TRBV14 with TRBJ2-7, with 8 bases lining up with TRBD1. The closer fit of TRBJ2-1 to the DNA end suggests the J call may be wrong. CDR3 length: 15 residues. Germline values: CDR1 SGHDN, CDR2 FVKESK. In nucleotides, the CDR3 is TGTGCCAGCAGCCAACAGACAGGGGCGTTTTACGAGCAGTTCTTC. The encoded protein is CASSQQTGAFYEQFF.

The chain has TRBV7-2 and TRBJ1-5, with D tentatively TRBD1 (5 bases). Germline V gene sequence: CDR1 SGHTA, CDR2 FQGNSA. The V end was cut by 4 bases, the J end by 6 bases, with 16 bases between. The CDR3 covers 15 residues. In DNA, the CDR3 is TGTGCCAGCAGCTCCCGAACGGGGGGAACTCAGCCCCAGCATTTT. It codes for CASSSRTGGTQPQHF.

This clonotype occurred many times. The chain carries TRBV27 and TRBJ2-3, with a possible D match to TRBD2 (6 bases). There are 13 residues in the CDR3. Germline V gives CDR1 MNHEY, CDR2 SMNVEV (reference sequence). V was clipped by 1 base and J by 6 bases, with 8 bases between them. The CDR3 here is CASSLWEEDTQYF. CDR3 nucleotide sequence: TGTGCCAGCAGTTTATGGGAGGAGGATACGCAGTATTTT.

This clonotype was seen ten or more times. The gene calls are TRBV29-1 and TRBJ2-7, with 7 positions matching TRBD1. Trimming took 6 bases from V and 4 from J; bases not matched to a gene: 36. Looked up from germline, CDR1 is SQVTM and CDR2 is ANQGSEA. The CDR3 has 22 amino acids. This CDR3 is CSVIKVPGQSTGRTGIPYEQYF. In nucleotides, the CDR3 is TGCAGCGTCATAAAAGTACCGGGACAGTCGACAGGACGGACGGGAATCCCTTACGAGCAGTACTTC.

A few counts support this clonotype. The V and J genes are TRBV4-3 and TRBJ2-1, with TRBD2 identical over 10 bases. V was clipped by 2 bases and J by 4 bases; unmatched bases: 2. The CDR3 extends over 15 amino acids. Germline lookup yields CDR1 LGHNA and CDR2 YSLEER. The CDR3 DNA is TGCGCCAGCAGCCAAACTAGCGGGAAATACAATGAGCAGTTCTTC. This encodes CASSQTSGKYNEQFF.

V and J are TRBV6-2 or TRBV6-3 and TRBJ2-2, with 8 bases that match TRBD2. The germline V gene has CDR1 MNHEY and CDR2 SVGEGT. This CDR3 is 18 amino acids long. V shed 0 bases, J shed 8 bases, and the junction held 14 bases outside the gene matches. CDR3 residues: CASSYSRPGLAYRGELFF. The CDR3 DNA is TGTGCCAGCAGTTACTCGCGCCCTGGACTAGCCTACCGAGGGGAGCTGTTTTTT.

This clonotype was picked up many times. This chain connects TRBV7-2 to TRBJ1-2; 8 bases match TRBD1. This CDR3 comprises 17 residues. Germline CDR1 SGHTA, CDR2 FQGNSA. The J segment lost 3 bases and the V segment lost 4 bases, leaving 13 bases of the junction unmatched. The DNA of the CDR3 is TGTGCCAGCAGCTCCAATAGCCCACGGGACAGGTACTATGGCTACACCTTC. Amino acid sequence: CASSSNSPRDRYYGYTF.

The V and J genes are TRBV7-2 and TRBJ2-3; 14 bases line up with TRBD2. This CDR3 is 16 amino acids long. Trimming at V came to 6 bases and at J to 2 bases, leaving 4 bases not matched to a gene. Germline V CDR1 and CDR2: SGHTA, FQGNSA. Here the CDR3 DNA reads TGTGCCAGCAGATCGGGACTAGCGGGAGCCACAGATACGCAGTATTTT. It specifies CASRSGLAGATDTQYF. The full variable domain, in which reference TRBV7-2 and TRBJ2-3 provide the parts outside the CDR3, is GAGVSQSPSNKVTEKGKDVELRCDPISGHTALYWYRQSLGQGLEFLIYFQGNSAPDKSGLPSDRFSAERTGGSVSTLTIQRTQQEDSAVYLCASRSGLAGATDTQYFGPGTRLTVL.

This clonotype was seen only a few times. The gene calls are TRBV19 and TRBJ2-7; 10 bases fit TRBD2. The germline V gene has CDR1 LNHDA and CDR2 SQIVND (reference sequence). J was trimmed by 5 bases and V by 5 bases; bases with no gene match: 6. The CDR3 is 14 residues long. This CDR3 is CASSLLAGDNEQYF. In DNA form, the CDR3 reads TGTGCCAGTAGTCTTCTAGCGGGAGACAACGAGCAGTACTTC.

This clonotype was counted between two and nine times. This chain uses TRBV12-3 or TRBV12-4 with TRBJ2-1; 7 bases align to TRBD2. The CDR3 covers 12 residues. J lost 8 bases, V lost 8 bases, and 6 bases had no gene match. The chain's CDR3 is CASLRGSYEQFF. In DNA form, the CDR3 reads TGTGCCAGCTTACGCGGGAGTTATGAGCAGTTCTTC.

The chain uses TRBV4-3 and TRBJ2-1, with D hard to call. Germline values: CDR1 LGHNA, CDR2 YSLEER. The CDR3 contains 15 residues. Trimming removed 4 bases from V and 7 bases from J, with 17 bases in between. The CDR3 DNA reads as TGCGCCAGCAGCCCCGCCTCCCAGGCCGTTAATGAGCAGTTCTTC. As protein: CASSPASQAVNEQFF.

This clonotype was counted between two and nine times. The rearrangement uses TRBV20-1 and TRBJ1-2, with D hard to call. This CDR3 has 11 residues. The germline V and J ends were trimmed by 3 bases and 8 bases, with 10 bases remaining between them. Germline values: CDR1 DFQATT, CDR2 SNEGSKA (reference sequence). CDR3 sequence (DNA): TGCAGTGCTAGTAGTGGTGAGGGCTACACCTTC. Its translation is CSASSGEGYTF.

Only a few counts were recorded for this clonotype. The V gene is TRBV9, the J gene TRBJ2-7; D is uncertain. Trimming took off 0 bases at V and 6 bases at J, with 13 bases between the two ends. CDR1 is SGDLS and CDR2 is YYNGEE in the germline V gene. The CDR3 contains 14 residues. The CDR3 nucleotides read TGTGCCAGCAGCGTAGAGCCCAGCCCCCCCGAGCAGTACTTC. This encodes CASSVEPSPPEQYF.

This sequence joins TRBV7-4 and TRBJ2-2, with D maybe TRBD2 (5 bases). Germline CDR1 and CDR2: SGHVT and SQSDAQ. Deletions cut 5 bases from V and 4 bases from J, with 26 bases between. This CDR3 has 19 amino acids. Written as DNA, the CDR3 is TGTGCCAGCAGCGACCGGGGATGGCCCTCAGCCCATTTCACCGGGGAGCTGTTTTTT. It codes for CASSDRGWPSAHFTGELFF.

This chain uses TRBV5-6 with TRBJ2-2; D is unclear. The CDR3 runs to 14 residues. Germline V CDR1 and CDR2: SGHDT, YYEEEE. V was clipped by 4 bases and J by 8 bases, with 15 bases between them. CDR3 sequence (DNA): TGTGCCAGCAGCATGCTGGCGGTGGTAGGGGAGCTGTTTTTT. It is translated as CASSMLAVVGELFF.